These 30 T cell receptor beta chains were all obtained from the same sample, sequenced in a study of brain T cells in children with intractable seizures. Using immunoSEQ multiplex PCR, the repertoire was profiled, and TCRdb retains in-frame clones only, with some absent. The data show about 80,000 clones, 91% seen once. The material sequenced was peripheral blood, taken at surgery. These TCRs come from a girl aged 2 to 10 with Rasmussen encephalitis and intractable seizures.

The chain recombines TRBV7-9 with TRBJ2-2; the match to TRBD1 covers 9 bases. CDR1 and CDR2 (germline): SEHNR, FQNEAQ (reference sequence). The CDR3 spans 16 residues. V lost 5 bases to trimming and J lost 4 bases; unmatched junction nucleotides: 8. CDR3 region: CASSPWDRVSTGELFF. The CDR3 DNA sequence: TGTGCCAGCAGCCCGTGGGACAGGGTGAGCACCGGGGAGCTGTTTTTT.

This clone came up once. The V call is TRBV11-2, the J call TRBJ1-1; TRBD1 matches 10 bases. Looked up from germline, CDR1 is SGHAT and CDR2 is FQNNGV. V gave up 6 bases and J gave up 3 bases; unmatched junction bases: 7. The CDR3 covers 15 residues. As DNA, the CDR3 is TGTGCCAGCAGGACTCCGGGACAGGGGCACACTGAAGCTTTCTTT. It yields the protein CASRTPGQGHTEAFF.

The chain combines TRBV10-3 with TRBJ1-2; maybe TRBD1 (5 bases). This CDR3 spans 13 amino acids. The germline V gene has CDR1 ENHRY and CDR2 SYGVKD. V gave up 3 bases and J gave up 7 bases, with 12 bases separating them. The CDR3 DNA follows: TGTGCCATCAGTGATGGGGGGTTGAGTGGCTACACCTTC. Translated, it gives CAISDGGLSGYTF.

The V gene is TRBV6-1, the J gene TRBJ1-1; tentatively, D is TRBD1 (5 bases). Germline values: CDR1 MNHNS, CDR2 SASEGT. This CDR3 comprises 15 residues. Trimming stripped 2 bases from V and 6 bases from J, with 16 bases between. This chain's CDR3 is CASSEPGQGEAEAFF. CDR3 DNA sequence: TGTGCCAGCAGTGAACCGGGGCAGGGAGAGGCTGAAGCTTTCTTT.

The chain couples TRBV5-6 to TRBJ1-4; TRBD1 agrees at 11 bases. The V and J ends lost 0 bases and 2 bases, in that order; junction bases with no gene match: 9. Germline V gives CDR1 SGHDT, CDR2 YYEEEE. The CDR3 has 19 amino acids. DNA of the CDR3: TGTGCCAGCAGCTTGGGGGGACAGGGGGACGCCCTGACTAATGAAAAACTGTTTTTT. Translation: CASSLGGQGDALTNEKLFF.

The chain is built from TRBV6-5 and TRBJ2-2; D may correspond to TRBD1 or TRBD2 (5 bases each). V was clipped by 6 bases and J by 3 bases, with 8 bases between them. This CDR3 region has 13 residues. Germline V gene data show CDR1 as MNHEY and CDR2 as SVGAGI. The CDR3 DNA is TGTGCCAGCAGCCGGGACCACACCGGGGAGCTGTTTTTT. This translates into CASSRDHTGELFF.

The chain employs TRBV5-6 and TRBJ1-2, with D perhaps TRBD1 (5 bases). V lost 3 bases, J lost 3 bases, and 12 bases lay in between. This CDR3 is 14 amino acids long. CDR1 and CDR2 (germline): SGHDT, YYEEEE. This CDR3 is CASSYEKGYYGYTF. The CDR3 DNA reads as TGTGCCAGCAGCTATGAGAAGGGGTACTATGGCTACACCTTC. Together with reference TRBV5-6 and TRBJ1-2, the CDR3 gives the full variable domain: DAGVTQSPTHLIKTRGQQVTLRCSPKSGHDTVSWYQQALGQGPQFIFQYYEEEERQRGNFPDRFSGHQFPNYSSELNVNALLLGDSALYLCASSYEKGYYGYTFGSGTRLTVV.

The rearrangement links TRBV25-1 to TRBJ1-5; no reliable D call. This CDR3 comprises 12 residues. CDR1 and CDR2 from the germline V gene are MGHDK and SYGVNS. Trimming pared 3 bases from V and 2 bases from J, leaving 2 bases between. CDR3 DNA: TGTGCCAGCAGTGAGGGCAATCAGCCCCAGCATTTT. Encoded protein: CASSEGNQPQHF.

The genes are TRBV19 and TRBJ1-1; 8 bases are shared with TRBD1. Trimming cost V 6 bases and J 10 bases; bases outside gene matches: 10. The CDR3 is made up of 13 amino acids. CDR1 is LNHDA and CDR2 is SQIVND in the germline V gene (reference sequence). DNA for the CDR3: TGTGCCAGTAGGTTACCAGGGGGCCAGGGAGCTTTCTTT. Translated, it gives CASRLPGGQGAFF.

This clone was detected only once. This chain connects TRBV19 to TRBJ2-4; 8 nucleotides match TRBD1. The V gene's germline CDR1 is LNHDA and CDR2 SQIVND (reference sequence). This CDR3 has 15 residues. The junction had 6 bases not matched to a gene; V was cut back by 8 bases and J by 0 bases. The CDR3 bases are TGTGCCAGTTCACAGGGGGGATTAGCCAAAAACATTCAGTACTTC. The encoded protein is CASSQGGLAKNIQYF.

This rearrangement joins TRBV9 to TRBJ1-1; 8 bases agree with TRBD1. V lost 3 bases, J lost 5 bases, and 6 bases stayed unmatched. In germline, CDR1 is SGDLS, CDR2 YYNGEE. The CDR3 runs to 14 residues. CDR3: CASSAEYRGTEAFF. The DNA for the CDR3 is TGTGCCAGCAGCGCGGAGTACAGGGGGACTGAAGCTTTCTTT.

The chain carries TRBV5-1 and TRBJ2-2; possible D gene TRBD1, 6 bases. V was trimmed by 1 base and J by 7 bases, leaving 14 bases between them. Looked up from germline, CDR1 is SGHRS and CDR2 is YFSETQ. CDR3 size: 15 residues. The CDR3 here is CASSLLDSRIGELFF. CDR3 nucleotides: TGCGCCAGCAGCTTGTTGGACAGCCGGATCGGGGAGCTGTTTTTT.

This chain uses TRBV6-5 with TRBJ1-1, with D hard to call. The CDR3 loop spans 14 amino acids. Between the trimmed V and J ends, which lost 7 bases and 3 bases, there was a span of 15 bases. Germline CDR1 is MNHEY and CDR2 is SVGAGI. The CDR3 nucleotides read TGTGCCAGCAATCCCGGGAGACTTTACACTGAAGCTTTCTTT. Translated, it gives CASNPGRLYTEAFF.

The chain combines TRBV11-2 with TRBJ1-6; the D is unclear. Germline V gene sequence: CDR1 SGHAT, CDR2 FQNNGV. V was cut by 4 bases and J by 7 bases, with 11 bases left in between. CDR3 length: 14 amino acids. CDR3 in amino acids: CASSSGVWNSPLHF. The CDR3 nucleotides are TGTGCCAGCAGCTCCGGGGTTTGGAATTCACCCCTCCACTTT. Using reference TRBV11-2 and TRBJ1-6 for the parts outside the CDR3, the full variable domain is EAGVAQSPRYKIIEKRQSVAFWCNPISGHATLYWYQQILGQGPKLLIQFQNNGVVDDSQLPKDRFSAERLKGVDSTLKIQPAKLEDSAVYLCASSSGVWNSPLHFGNGTRLTVT.

V is TRBV27 and J is TRBJ1-1; tentative D call: TRBD1 (5 bases). Trimming cost V 1 base and J 0 bases, with 12 bases left between them. CDR1 is MNHEY, CDR2 SMNVEV, per germline (reference sequence). The CDR3 runs 16 residues. CDR3: CASSLYGGNLNTEAFF. For the CDR3, the DNA is TGTGCCAGCAGTTTATACGGGGGGAATTTGAACACTGAAGCTTTCTTT.

This rearrangement joins TRBV4-1 to TRBJ1-5; 7 nucleotides align to TRBD1. Trimming at V came to 3 bases and at J to 4 bases, leaving 3 bases not matched to a gene. This CDR3 is 14 amino acids long. Looked up from germline, CDR1 is MGHRA and CDR2 is YSYEKL. CDR3 loop: CASSHRQGNQPQHF. The CDR3, as DNA: TGCGCCAGCAGCCACCGACAGGGTAATCAGCCCCAGCATTTT.

The chain combines TRBV18 with TRBJ1-4; D is perhaps TRBD1 (5 bases). V was trimmed by 3 bases and J by 3 bases, leaving 11 bases between them. Germline loops: CDR1 KGHSH, CDR2 LQKENI. The CDR3 covers 15 residues. The CDR3 region has the DNA TGTGCCAGCTCACCGGGACGGAGTCCTAATGAAAAACTGTTTTTT. This encodes CASSPGRSPNEKLFF.

This clone was counted many times. V and J are TRBV5-6 and TRBJ1-1; tentative D call: TRBD1 (5 bases). Germline V gives CDR1 SGHDT, CDR2 YYEEEE. The CDR3 sequence is 16 residues long. The V end was cut by 4 bases, the J end by 4 bases, with 20 bases between. The CDR3: CASSPAGLGSRTEAFF. Written as DNA, the CDR3 is TGTGCCAGCAGCCCGGCGGGGCTTGGGAGTCGCACTGAAGCTTTCTTT.

This sequence joins TRBV28 and TRBJ2-3, with D possibly TRBD1 on 6 matching bases. Germline CDR1 reads MDHEN; CDR2 reads SYDVKM. The CDR3 runs 16 residues. Trimming pared 4 bases from V and 0 bases from J, leaving 14 bases between. CDR3 residues: CASSSPPGVSTDTQYF. CDR3 DNA: TGTGCCAGCAGTTCCCCACCAGGGGTGAGCACAGATACGCAGTATTTT. Looking up the rest from reference TRBV28 and TRBJ2-3 gives the full variable domain: DVKVTQSSRYLVKRTGEKVFLECVQDMDHENMFWYRQDPGLGLRLIYFSYDVKMKEKGDIPEGYSVSREKKERFSLILESASTNQTSMYLCASSSPPGVSTDTQYFGPGTRLTVL.

The genes are TRBV5-6 and TRBJ2-7; TRBD2 is a possible D gene (6 bases). CDR1 is SGHDT, CDR2 YYEEEE, per germline. The CDR3 has 13 amino acids. V lost 3 bases and J lost 2, with 9 bases in between. The CDR3 sequence is CASSSGLTYEQYF. CDR3 nucleotide sequence: TGTGCCAGCAGCTCGGGACTCACCTACGAGCAGTACTTC.

The chain carries TRBV30 and TRBJ2-1, with no clear D. This CDR3 contains 15 residues. The V end was cut by 0 bases, the J end by 7 bases, with 16 bases between. Germline V gene data show CDR1 as GTSNPN and CDR2 as SVGIG (reference sequence). CDR3 DNA sequence: TGTGCCTGGAGTGTATTCTCCGGGCCTGGAAATGAGCAGTTCTTC. It specifies CAWSVFSGPGNEQFF.

This clone appeared a single time. The V and J genes are TRBV19 and TRBJ2-5, with D possibly being TRBD2 (6 bases). The V end was cut by 6 bases, the J end by 5 bases, with 7 bases between. Germline lookup yields CDR1 LNHDA and CDR2 SQIVND (reference sequence). This CDR3 has 11 amino acids. The chain's CDR3 is CASSLAETQYF. As DNA, the CDR3 is TGTGCCAGTAGCCTAGCGGAGACCCAGTACTTC.

This clone is a singleton in its sample. V and J are TRBV30 and TRBJ2-1; D unclear. Germline V gene sequence: CDR1 GTSNPN, CDR2 SVGIG (reference sequence). The CDR3 spans 13 residues. V lost 1 base and J 3 bases, leaving 7 bases between the germline ends. The CDR3 is CAWSEASYNEQFF. The CDR3 DNA reads TGTGCCTGGAGTGAAGCTAGCTACAATGAGCAGTTCTTC.

The V gene is TRBV18, the J gene TRBJ2-3; either TRBD1 or TRBD2 may supply D (5 bases each). The germline gives CDR1 KGHSH, CDR2 LQKENI. The V gene lost 3 bases and the J gene lost 5 bases, with 12 bases spanning the gap. The CDR3 loop spans 14 amino acids. The CDR3 nucleotides are TGTGCCAGCTCACCGCCGGGACGCGGAGATACGCAGTATTTT. It yields the protein CASSPPGRGDTQYF. The full variable domain, completed using reference TRBV18 and TRBJ2-3, is NAGVMQNPRHLVRRRGQEARLRCSPMKGHSHVYWYRQLPEEGLKFMVYLQKENIIDESGMPKERFSAEFPKEGPSILRIQQVVRGDSAAYFCASSPPGRGDTQYFGPGTRLTVL.

V is TRBV3-1 (or the pseudogene TRBV3-2) and J is TRBJ1-5; the D is unclear. The CDR3 consists of 15 residues. The germline V gene has CDR1 LGHDT and CDR2 YNNKEL (reference sequence). Trimming left V 2 bases short and J 0 bases short, with 8 bases between. The CDR3 nucleotides read TGTGCCAGCAGCCAAAAAGCAGGTAGCAATCAGCCCCAGCATTTT. Amino acid sequence: CASSQKAGSNQPQHF.

The V call is TRBV24-1, the J call TRBJ2-3, with a tentative D call TRBD1 (6 bases). CDR1 and CDR2 (germline): KGHDR, SFDVKD. The CDR3 extends over 15 amino acids. The V gene lost 6 bases and the J gene lost 2 bases, with 14 bases spanning the gap. Here the CDR3 DNA reads TGTGCCACCAGTCCAAAGACAGGTTTCACAGATACGCAGTATTTT. It codes for CATSPKTGFTDTQYF.

The V gene is TRBV14, the J gene TRBJ1-2; possible D gene TRBD1, 5 bases. This CDR3 spans 14 amino acids. Trimming removed 0 bases at V and 4 bases at J, with 9 bases between. Germline CDR1 is SGHDN and CDR2 is FVKESK. The DNA of the CDR3 is TGTGCCAGCAGCCAAGACAGGGAGGGCTATGGCTACACCTTC. It is translated as CASSQDREGYGYTF.

The gene calls are TRBV18 and TRBJ1-5, with TRBD1 identical over 10 bases. Losses at the gene ends were 2 bases for V and 5 bases for J; bases not matched to a gene: 12. The length of the CDR3 is 18 residues. Germline assignment: CDR1 KGHSH and CDR2 LQKENI. This chain's CDR3 is CASSPGTTGGLSHQPQHF. As DNA, the CDR3 is TGTGCCAGCTCACCAGGGACGACAGGGGGCTTAAGTCATCAGCCCCAGCATTTT.

The rearrangement uses TRBV7-2 and TRBJ2-5; D may match TRBD1 or TRBD2 (6 bases each). The germline V gene has CDR1 SGHTA and CDR2 FQGNSA. V was cut by 5 bases and J by 1 base, with 8 bases left in between. The CDR3 totals 13 residues. CDR3 loop: CASSRGLQETQYF. CDR3 coding DNA: TGTGCCAGCAGCCGGGGGCTCCAAGAGACCCAGTACTTC.

The gene calls are TRBV5-1 and TRBJ1-5; tentative D call: TRBD1 (5 bases). The CDR3 has 14 amino acids. V lost 4 bases and J 7 bases, leaving 15 bases between the germline ends. The germline V gene has CDR1 SGHRS and CDR2 YFSETQ. The CDR3 is CASSPGGVSQPQHF. Here the CDR3 DNA reads TGCGCCAGCAGCCCGGGGGGGGTAAGCCAGCCCCAGCATTTT.